This T cell receptor (beta chain) was captured by sequencing in a study of neurological immune-mediated disorders. Points on this clonotype: Given a much more abundant clone one base away, this may be a read error.

The cDNA was generated by 5'RACE with 10-nucleotide random UMIs. Every sequencing run produced over 180 million TCR-beta sequences that came from 15-18 subjects. TCRdb analysed the 5' RACE reads with MiXCR anew, one entry per CDR3 protein. In the table there are some 95,000 distinct CDR3 sequences, 3% to 4% of which are singletons. Germline V gives CDR1 LGHDT, CDR2 YNNKEL (reference sequence). Trimming cost V 4 bases and J 0 bases, with 14 bases left between them. CDR3 length: 16 amino acids. The unsorted libraries were made from 2 million PBMCs kept at -80 C. The TCR was taken from a woman between 18 and 30 years old with multiple sclerosis. Input material: PBMCs. This chain joins TRBV3-1 and TRBJ2-3, with D perhaps TRBD2 (6 bases). CDR3 in DNA: TGTGCCAGCAGCCTAAACTTTAGCGGAAGCACAGATACGCAGTATTTT. Protein: CASSLNFSGSTDTQYF.